This T cell receptor beta chain stems from a study of neurological immune-mediated disorders. The authors made cDNA by 5'RACE with 10-nucleotide random UMIs. TCRdb fed the 5' RACE reads into MiXCR, producing one record per CDR3 protein. The repertoire holds 48,000 or so distinct CDR3 sequences, with around 10% as singletons. The study built unsorted libraries from 2 million PBMCs kept at -80 C. The CDR3 has 15 residues. Unmatched junction bases numbered 14, after V lost 7 bases and J lost 7 bases. This clonotype has at least ten counts. What was sequenced was PBMCs. The source is a woman aged 40 to 50 with HTLV-1-associated myelopathy (HAM/TSP). This chain links TRBV12-3 or TRBV12-4 with TRBJ2-5; 8 nucleotides align to TRBD1. The CDR3 nucleotides read TGTGCCAGCACCGCCAGGACAGGGATAAGCGGGACCCAGTACTTC. It yields the protein CASTARTGISGTQYF.